What follows are 18 T cell receptor beta chains derived from one specimen sequenced in a study of shared clonotypes between healthy human individuals. TCRdb's table, derived via immunoSEQ multiplex PCR, lists solely in-frame clones and lacks some. The top ten clones hold around 0.15% of a sample with 2 million to 3 million clones, approximately 90% of them seen once. Source material: naive CD4+ T cells sorted from blood. The subset denotes: CD45RA+ positively selected. These receptors all stem from a man between 18 and 35 years old in good health.

The chain uses TRBV5-5 and TRBJ2-3, with D perhaps TRBD2 (6 bases). The CDR3 length is 17 residues. Trimming stripped 0 bases from V and 2 bases from J, with 16 bases between. Germline V gene sequence: CDR1 SGHKS, CDR2 YYEKEE (reference sequence). The CDR3 DNA sequence: TGTGCCAGCAGCTTGGCCTGGCGGGGAAGTAACACAGATACGCAGTATTTT. Protein product: CASSLAWRGSNTDTQYF.

For the CDR3, the DNA is TGTGCCACCCGCGGACAGCCCCAAGAGACCCAGTACTTC. It codes for CATRGQPQETQYF. The chain carries TRBV10-3 and TRBJ2-5; D possibly corresponds to TRBD1 (6 bases). Trimming left V 10 bases short and J 1 base short, with 13 bases between. CDR1 ENHRY and CDR2 SYGVKD come from the germline V gene. The CDR3 sequence is 13 residues long.

About this clone: This sample includes further DNA sequences coding for the same CDR3. The V call is TRBV30, the J call TRBJ2-2; possibly TRBD2 for D (5 bases). The germline V gene has CDR1 GTSNPN and CDR2 SVGIG (reference sequence). This CDR3 region has 15 residues. V shed 2 bases and J shed 2 bases, with 12 bases lying between them. CDR3 residues: CAWSRGPPNTGELFF. CDR3 DNA sequence: TGTGCCTGGAGTCGAGGGCCCCCTAACACCGGGGAGCTGTTTTTT.

Regarding this clone: Other nucleotide sequences from this sample produce the same CDR3. V is TRBV30 and J is TRBJ2-5; D is unclear. The CDR3 is 12 amino acids. Trimming left V 2 bases short and J 5 bases short, with 9 bases between. Germline V gene lookup returns CDR1 GTSNPN and CDR2 SVGIG (reference sequence). CDR3 DNA sequence: TGTGCCTGGAGTACAGTTGGGGAGACCCAGTACTTC. It yields the protein CAWSTVGETQYF.

This chain uses TRBV10-2 with TRBJ2-3, with 7 bases fitting TRBD2. CDR1 and CDR2 from the germline V gene are WSHSY and SAAADI. After removal of 7 bases from V and 1 base from J, the junction contained 17 bases not matched to a gene. The CDR3 contains 18 residues. In nucleotides, the CDR3 is TGCGCCAGCAAACAACTAGCGTGGCCTGGTCTCGGCACAGATACGCAGTATTTT. Its translation: CASKQLAWPGLGTDTQYF.

V gene TRBV28 combines with J gene TRBJ2-4, with TRBD1 matching over 8 bases. The CDR3 length is 17 residues. Per germline, CDR1 MDHEN and CDR2 SYDVKM. V was clipped by 3 bases and J by 0 bases; unmatched bases: 7. The CDR3 sequence: CASSLATGGEAKNIQYF. The CDR3 bases are TGTGCCAGCAGTTTGGCCACAGGGGGTGAAGCCAAAAACATTCAGTACTTC.

The table lists this clone with a count of one. The gene calls are TRBV7-2 and TRBJ2-4; D not certain. The germline V gene has CDR1 SGHTA and CDR2 FQGNSA. Between the trimmed V and J ends, which lost 0 bases and 5 bases, there was a span of 11 bases. CDR3 length equals 15 residues. The CDR3 DNA reads as TGTGCCAGCAGCTTAGCCTATGGCAGTGAAAACATTCAGTACTTC. It translates to CASSLAYGSENIQYF.

The rearrangement uses TRBV6-1 and TRBJ2-3; 11 bases match TRBD2. The CDR3 extends over 18 amino acids. Germline V lookup: CDR1 MNHNS, CDR2 SASEGT. V was clipped by 4 bases and J by 6 bases; unmatched bases: 15. The CDR3 DNA follows: TGTGCCAGCAGTGGGTGGGGGATAGCGGGAGGGCCGAGGGATACGCAGTATTTT. As protein: CASSGWGIAGGPRDTQYF.

V usage is TRBV6-5 and J usage is TRBJ2-7; 10 nucleotides line up with TRBD1. Germline-derived CDR1 and CDR2 are MNHEY and SVGAGI. The CDR3 runs to 15 residues. J was trimmed by 2 bases and V by 4 bases; bases with no gene match: 5. The CDR3 region is CASSSSGTGAYEQYF. CDR3 coding DNA: TGTGCCAGCAGTTCATCCGGGACAGGGGCCTACGAGCAGTACTTC.

The chain employs TRBV29-1 and TRBJ2-2; 9 bases agree with TRBD1. Germline CDR1 and CDR2: SQVTM and ANQGSEA. There are 14 residues in the CDR3. Trimming at V came to 7 bases and at J to 0 bases, leaving 3 bases not matched to a gene. In nucleotides, the CDR3 is TGCAGCGCCGGACAGGGGACGAACACCGGGGAGCTGTTTTTT. Protein product: CSAGQGTNTGELFF.

The V and J genes are TRBV6-6 and TRBJ1-1; no firm D call. Germline-derived CDR1 and CDR2 are MNHNY and SVGAGI (reference sequence). The CDR3 is made up of 14 amino acids. Trimming pared 2 bases from V and 4 bases from J, leaving 11 bases between. The CDR3 DNA follows: TGTGCCAGCAGTTACACATCCCAACGCACTGAAGCTTTCTTT. Its protein is CASSYTSQRTEAFF.

This clone showed up just once. The CDR3: CASSLRGGHNSPLHF. CDR3 bases: TGTGCCAGCAGTTTAAGGGGGGGTCATAATTCACCCCTCCACTTT. The V call is TRBV2, the J call TRBJ1-6; possible D gene TRBD1, 6 bases. The CDR3 is made up of 15 amino acids. The germline V and J ends were trimmed by 5 bases and 5 bases, with 13 bases remaining between them. Germline assignment: CDR1 SNHLY and CDR2 FYNNEI. Full variable domain (missing parts from reference TRBV2 and TRBJ1-6): EPEVTQTPSHQVTQMGQEVILRCVPISNHLYFYWYRQILGQKVEFLVSFYNNEISEKSEIFDDQFSVERPDGSNFTLKIRSTKLEDSAMYFCASSLRGGHNSPLHFGNGTRLTVT.

The chain has TRBV5-4 and TRBJ1-1; 7 bases align to TRBD1. V was clipped by 2 bases and J by 5 bases; unmatched bases: 6. Germline V gives CDR1 SGHNT, CDR2 YYREEE (reference sequence). The CDR3 totals 14 residues. CDR3 coding DNA: TGTGCCAGCAGCTTACAGGGGCGGGAGACTGAAGCTTTCTTT. Translated, it gives CASSLQGRETEAFF.

The chain uses TRBV5-1 and TRBJ2-3; D perhaps matches TRBD1 (6 bases). The CDR3 covers 15 residues. Germline V lookup: CDR1 SGHRS, CDR2 YFSETQ. Trimming shortened V by 0 bases and J by 4 bases, and 12 bases separated the two germline ends. CDR3 protein: CASSLGTARADTQYF. As DNA, the CDR3 is TGCGCCAGCAGCTTGGGGACAGCTCGTGCAGATACGCAGTATTTT. The full variable domain, in which reference TRBV5-1 and TRBJ2-3 provide the parts outside the CDR3, is KAGVTQTPRYLIKTRGQQVTLSCSPISGHRSVSWYQQTPGQGLQFLFEYFSETQRNKGNFPGRFSGRQFSNSRSEMNVSTLELGDSALYLCASSLGTARADTQYFGPGTRLTVL.

This clone was counted a single time. The J gene is TRBJ2-1, the V gene TRBV7-3; D not resolved. Germline V CDR1 and CDR2: SGHTA, FQGTGA. The CDR3 is 16 amino acids. The ends were cut back, 4 bases at V and 3 bases at J, with 16 bases in the middle. In DNA, the CDR3 is TGTGCCAGCAGCTCCCGCGTTGATTGGGGCTACAATGAGCAGTTCTTC. It translates to CASSSRVDWGYNEQFF.

The chain joins TRBV4-1 to TRBJ2-7; 8 nucleotides line up with TRBD2. The CDR3 length is 15 residues. With 0 bases clipped from V and 4 bases from J, the junction kept 5 bases outside the gene matches. Germline V gene lookup returns CDR1 MGHRA and CDR2 YSYEKL. The CDR3 sequence: CASSQDLGGGYEQYF. DNA of the CDR3: TGCGCCAGCAGCCAAGATTTGGGCGGGGGGTACGAGCAGTACTTC.

The chain links TRBV5-1 to TRBJ2-3; 7 bases line up with TRBD2. The CDR3 is 16 residues long. Germline lookup yields CDR1 SGHRS and CDR2 YFSETQ. With V trimmed by 0 bases and J by 1 base, 5 bases remained unmatched. The CDR3 spells CASSLELGRGTDTQYF. In DNA, the CDR3 is TGCGCCAGCAGCTTGGAGCTGGGGAGGGGCACAGATACGCAGTATTTT.

The V gene is TRBV5-4, the J gene TRBJ1-1, with TRBD1 identical over 7 bases. Germline V CDR1 and CDR2: SGHNT, YYREEE (reference sequence). This CDR3 is built from 13 residues. V shed 3 bases and J 8 bases; nucleotides not matched to a gene: 7. CDR3 residues: CASSSLSGQEAFF. CDR3 DNA sequence: TGTGCCAGCAGCTCTCTGTCGGGACAGGAAGCTTTCTTT.